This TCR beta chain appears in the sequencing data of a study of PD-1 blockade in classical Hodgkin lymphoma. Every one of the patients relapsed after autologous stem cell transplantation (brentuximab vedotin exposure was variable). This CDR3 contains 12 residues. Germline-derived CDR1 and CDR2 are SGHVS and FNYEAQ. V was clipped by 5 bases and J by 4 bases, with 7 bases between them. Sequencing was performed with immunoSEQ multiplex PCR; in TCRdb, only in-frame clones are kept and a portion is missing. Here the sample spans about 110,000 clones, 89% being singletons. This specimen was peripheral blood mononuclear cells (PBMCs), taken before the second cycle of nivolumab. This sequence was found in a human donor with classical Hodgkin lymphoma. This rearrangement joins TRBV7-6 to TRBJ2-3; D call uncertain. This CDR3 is CASSHHADTQYF. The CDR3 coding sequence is TGTGCCAGCAGCCACCATGCAGATACGCAGTATTTT.